This TCR beta chain was recorded in a study of a mutant IDH1 vaccine in newly diagnosed glioma. Deletions cut 3 bases from V and 10 bases from J, with 20 bases between. Germline assignment: CDR1 SGDLS and CDR2 YYNGEE. The CDR3 runs 15 residues. Time point specified: week 11, during vaccination. All doses held 300 ug of mutant IDH1 20-mer peptide, with topical imiquimod. Only in-frame clones appear in the TCRdb table, and some are missing; sequencing was by immunoSEQ multiplex PCR. The data hold 40,000 to 55,000 clones, with 91% observed a single time. A word on this clone: Its antigen is currently unknown.

The sample was PBMCs, taken from a glioma patient whose treatment included an IDH1 peptide vaccine. The receptor was derived from a man aged 50 or older with glioma. The chain employs TRBV9 and TRBJ2-1; possibly TRBD1 or TRBD2 for D (5 bases each). In DNA, the CDR3 is TGTGCCAGCAGCGCCGTTCCGGGACCCGCAGGGGAGCAGTTCTTC. It specifies CASSAVPGPAGEQFF.